This T cell receptor beta chain was obtained from a study of cytomegalovirus exposure and HLA in healthy donors. Study-level information: Earlier, almost 120 million unique TCR beta sequences were recovered from around 180 million T cells by an analysis. General study points: Usually a TCR sequence was rare, but some public TCRs were found in many donors.

Concerning this clone itself: The antigen remains undetermined.

CDR3 length: 15 amino acids. The V and J ends lost 6 bases and 5 bases respectively, with 19 bases between them. Germline assignment: CDR1 LNHDA and CDR2 SQIVND (reference sequence). The PCR made use of 60 Vbeta and 13 Jbeta primers. Only in-frame clones appear in the TCRdb table, and some are missing; sequencing was by immunoSEQ multiplex PCR. The top ten hold about 2.5% of the sample, which has some 150,000 clones, about 72% seen once. The chain combines TRBV19 with TRBJ2-5; D unclear. The TCR was taken from a human donor in good health. The sequenced material came from PBMCs. DNA of the CDR3: TGTGCCAGTAGCCCTTCTACGACGGGTGCGGAGACCCAGTACTTC. Encoded protein: CASSPSTTGAETQYF.